This T cell receptor beta chain derives from a study of CD8 T cells in Susac syndrome. Study details: Patients with Susac syndrome had blood drawn and were at that point therapy-naive, on corticosteroids, or on intravenous immunoglobulin alone. Study observations and caveats: CD8+ clones in Susac expanded most in TEMRA cells and active patients.

A note on this clonotype: What it binds is not known.

Germline loops: CDR1 LGHNA, CDR2 YSLEER. This CDR3 is 14 amino acids long. The trim removed 0 bases at V and 8 bases at J, leaving 2 bases unmatched. Sequencing of TCR beta was undertaken in CD8+ and CD4+ T cells derived from blood. Random-hexamer reverse transcription was applied to about 0.45 to 1 ug RNA. An immunoSEQ multiplex PCR amplified TCR beta CDR3 over 54 Vbeta and 13 Jbeta. TCRdb reprocessed the immunoSEQ multiplex PCR reads with MiXCR, giving one entry per CDR3 protein. The sample includes around 80,000 distinct CDR3 sequences, around 93% of them seen just once. The genes are TRBV4-3 and TRBJ2-5, with TRBD2 identical over 11 bases. The source is a human donor with Susac syndrome. The source material was CD8+ T cells from PBMCs. The CDR3, as DNA: TGCGCCAGCAGCCAAGATGGGACTAGCGGTACCCAGTACTTC. Its translation is CASSQDGTSGTQYF.